The present entry profiles one T cell receptor (beta chain) with its context. CDR1 is SGHNT, CDR2 YENEEA, per germline. CDR3 size: 16 residues. J lost 3 bases, V lost 5 bases, and 6 bases had no gene match. This specimen comes from a study of blood T cell repertoires in COVID-19. Measured with immunoSEQ multiplex PCR; TCRdb has only the in-frame clones, and not every one. This sample carries almost 95,000 clones, around 85% of them seen once, and the ten largest clones take around 19%. This clonotype was obtained from an older woman with COVID-19, enrolled during active disease. The chain joins TRBV11-3 to TRBJ2-3, with 12 positions matching TRBD2. Material: peripheral blood. The CDR3 is CASSLGLAGTTDTQYF. The DNA of the CDR3 is TGTGCCAGCAGCCTAGGACTAGCGGGGACTACAGATACGCAGTATTTT.